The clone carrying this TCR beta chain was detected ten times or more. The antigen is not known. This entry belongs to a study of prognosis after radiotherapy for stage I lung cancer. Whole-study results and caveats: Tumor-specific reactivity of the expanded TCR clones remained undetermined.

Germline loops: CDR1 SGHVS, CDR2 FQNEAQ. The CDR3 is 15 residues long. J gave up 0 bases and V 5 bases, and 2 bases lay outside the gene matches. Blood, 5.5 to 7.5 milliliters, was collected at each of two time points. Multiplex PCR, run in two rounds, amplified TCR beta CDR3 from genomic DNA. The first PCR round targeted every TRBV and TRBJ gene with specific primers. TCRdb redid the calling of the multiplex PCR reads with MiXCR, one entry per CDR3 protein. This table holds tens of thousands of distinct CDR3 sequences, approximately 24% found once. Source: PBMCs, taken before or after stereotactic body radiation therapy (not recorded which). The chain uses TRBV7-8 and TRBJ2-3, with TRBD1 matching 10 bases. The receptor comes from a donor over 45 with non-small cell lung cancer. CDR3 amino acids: CASSKGQGSTDTQYF. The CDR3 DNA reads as TGTGCCAGCAGCAAGGGACAGGGGAGCACAGATACGCAGTATTTT.